This T cell receptor beta chain stems from a study of cytomegalovirus exposure and HLA in healthy donors. Study-wide results and limits: The authors excluded some V segments, including TRBV6-2 and TRBV6-3, as indistinguishable. Immune exposure information comprised only CMV serostatus. Most TCR beta V segments were productive about 90% or about 30% of the time in an earlier analysis.

Remarks on this clone: Its antigen is still unknown.

The PCR employed 60 Vbeta primers together with 13 Jbeta primers. The data were produced by immunoSEQ multiplex PCR, yet TCRdb's version contains in-frame clones alone and is incomplete. The table includes some 30,000 clones, approximately 47% detected once. The germline V gene has CDR1 MNHEY and CDR2 SMNVEV (reference sequence). The CDR3 is made up of 15 amino acids. V lost 7 bases and J lost 5; bases outside the gene matches: 9. The rearrangement links TRBV27 to TRBJ2-2, with TRBD1 identical over 8 bases. The sample taken for sequencing was PBMCs. This receptor was taken from a woman in her forties or fifties in good health and CMV-seronegative. The CDR3 DNA sequence: TGTGCCAGCAAGAGCCAGGGGGCAGGGACCGGGGAGCTGTTTTTT. It codes for CASKSQGAGTGELFF.